Included here is one T cell receptor (beta chain) sequence, with context. The data belong to a study of blood T cell repertoires in COVID-19. Study context: T cells, B-cell-depleted T cells, or PBMCs supplied cDNA or gDNA.

Trimming removed 5 bases from V and 4 bases from J, with 8 bases in between. The CDR3 length is 12 residues. Germline V CDR1 and CDR2: MDHEN, SYDVKM. Study processing details: Reference gene primer amplification gave nucleated cell count estimates. Data came from immunoSEQ multiplex PCR; TCRdb stores just in-frame clones and leaves some out. That table supplies the V and J calls and clone size; D and trimming were determined from the DNA. The sample shows about 270,000 clones, around four fifths of them seen only once. The sequence came from a woman aged 50 to 65 with active or convalescent COVID-19. The chain uses TRBV28 and TRBJ1-1; D call uncertain. The sequencing sample was made of peripheral blood. The CDR3 loop is CASSIPGTEAFF. CDR3 bases: TGTGCCAGCAGTATTCCGGGCACTGAAGCTTTCTTT.